The subject of this entry is one T cell receptor (beta chain). The antigen is undetermined. Naive-designated CD8 cells lacked CD45RO, were positively enriched for CCR7, and omitted terminally differentiated effector memory CD45RA+ cells. The data stem from a study of shared clonotypes between healthy human individuals. Study details: The donor group consisted of two women and three men, aged 18 to 49.

Study findings and constraints: In general, naive subsets displayed greater estimated richness than memory subsets did.

Here immunoSEQ multiplex PCR was the method, and the copy in TCRdb shows in-frame clones only, minus some. Altogether around 2,000,000 clones are present, about 93% being singletons, with the ten largest covering approximately 1.7%. The source is a man aged 18-30 years in good health. Some clones in this sample may be carry-over from other donors' samples. Sequenced material: naive CD8+ T cells from PBMCs.

CDR3 sequence reads: CASSLTPRDTQYF. The CDR3 coding sequence is TGTGCCAGCAGCTTAACGCCGCGGGATACGCAGTATTTT. The chain carries TRBV11-3 and TRBJ2-3; D not resolved. This CDR3 comprises 13 residues. CDR1 and CDR2 (germline): SGHNT, YENEEA. V was clipped by 2 bases and J by 6 bases, with 9 bases between them.